This TCR beta chain originates from a study of OX40 agonist ivuxolimab in advanced cancers. Study conclusions and caveats: Also showing low normalized T-cell clonal expansion were some of the nonresponders. CD8+ T cells (on average) carried more expanded clones than CD4+ T cells. At 0.1 to 3.0 mg/kg and by week 6, CD4+ and CD8+ T cells in the blood had expanded clonally.

A note on this clone: Its antigen is undetermined.

CDR3 size: 16 residues. Germline-derived CDR1 and CDR2 are MNHEY and SMNVEV (reference sequence). With 4 bases removed from V and 4 bases from J, the gap between germline ends came to 16 bases. Libraries were prepared by immunoSEQ multiplex PCR; TCRdb keeps only in-frame clonotypes and omits some of them. Among 73,000 or so clones, more than 85% were seen once, and the ten largest hold more than 8.5%. The sample in question was CD4+ or CD8+ T cells sorted from blood, obtained in a trial of the OX40 agonist ivuxolimab. The sequence was obtained from an adult with an advanced solid tumor such as melanoma, head and neck, liver or kidney cancer. This chain connects TRBV27 to TRBJ2-2, with TRBD1 as a possible D gene (5 bases). The CDR3 loop is CASSYFLSTVTGELFF. CDR3 nucleotides: TGTGCCAGCAGTTACTTCCTATCGACAGTCACCGGGGAGCTGTTTTTT.